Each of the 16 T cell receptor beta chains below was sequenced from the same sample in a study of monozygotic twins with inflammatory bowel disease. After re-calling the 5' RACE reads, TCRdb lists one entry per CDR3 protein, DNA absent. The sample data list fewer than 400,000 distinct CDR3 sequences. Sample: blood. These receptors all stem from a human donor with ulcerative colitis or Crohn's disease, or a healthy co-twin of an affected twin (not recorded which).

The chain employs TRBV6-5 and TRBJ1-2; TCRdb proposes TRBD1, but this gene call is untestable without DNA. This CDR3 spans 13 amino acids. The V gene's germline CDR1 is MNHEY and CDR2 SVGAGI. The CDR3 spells CASGETGNYGYTF.

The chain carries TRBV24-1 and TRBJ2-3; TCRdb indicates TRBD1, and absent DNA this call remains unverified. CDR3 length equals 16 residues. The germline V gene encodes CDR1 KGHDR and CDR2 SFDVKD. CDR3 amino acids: CATSEAGTGSTDTQYF.

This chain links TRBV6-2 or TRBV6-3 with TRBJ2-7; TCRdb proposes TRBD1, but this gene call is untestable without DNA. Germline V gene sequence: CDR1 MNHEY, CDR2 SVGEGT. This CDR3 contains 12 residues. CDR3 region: CASLDRGYEQYF.

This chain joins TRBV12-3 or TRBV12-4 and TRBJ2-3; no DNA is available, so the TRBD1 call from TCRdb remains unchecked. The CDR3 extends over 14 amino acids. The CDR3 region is CATGPPESTDTQYF.

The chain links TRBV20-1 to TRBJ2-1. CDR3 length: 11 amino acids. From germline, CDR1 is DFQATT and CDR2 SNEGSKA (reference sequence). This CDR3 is CSATSYNEQFF.

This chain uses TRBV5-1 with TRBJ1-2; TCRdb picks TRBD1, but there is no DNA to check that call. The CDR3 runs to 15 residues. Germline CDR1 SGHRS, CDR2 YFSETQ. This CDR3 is CASSSAGTGAYGYTF.

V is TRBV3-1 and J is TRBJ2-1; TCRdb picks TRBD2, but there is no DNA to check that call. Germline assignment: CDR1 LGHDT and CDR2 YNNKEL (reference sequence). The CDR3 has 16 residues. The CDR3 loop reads CASSQYPWERDNEQFF.

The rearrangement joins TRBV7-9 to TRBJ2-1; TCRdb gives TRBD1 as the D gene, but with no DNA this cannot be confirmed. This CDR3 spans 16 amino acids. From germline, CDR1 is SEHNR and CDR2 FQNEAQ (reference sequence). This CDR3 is CASSLDPLTGDNEQFF.

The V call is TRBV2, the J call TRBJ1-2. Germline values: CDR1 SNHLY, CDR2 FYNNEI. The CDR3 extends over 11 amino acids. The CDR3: CASSVHYGYTF.

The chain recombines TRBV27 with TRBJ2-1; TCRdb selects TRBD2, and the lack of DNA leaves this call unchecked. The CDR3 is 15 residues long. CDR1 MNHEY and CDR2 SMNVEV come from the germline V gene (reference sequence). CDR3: CASSFRLAGVSEQFF.

CDR3 protein: CASSLIRRQGYQETQYF. V and J are TRBV5-6 and TRBJ2-5; TCRdb's D gene call, TRBD1, goes unchecked for lack of DNA. The germline gives CDR1 SGHDT, CDR2 YYEEEE. The CDR3 contains 17 residues.

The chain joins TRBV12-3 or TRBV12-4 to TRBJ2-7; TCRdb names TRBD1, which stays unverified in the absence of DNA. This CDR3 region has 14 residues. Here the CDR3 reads CASSRRQGSSEQYF.

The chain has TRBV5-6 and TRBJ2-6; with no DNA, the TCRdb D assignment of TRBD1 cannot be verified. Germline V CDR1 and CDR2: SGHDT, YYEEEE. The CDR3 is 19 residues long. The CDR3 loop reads CASSLGQIVGFSGANVLTF.

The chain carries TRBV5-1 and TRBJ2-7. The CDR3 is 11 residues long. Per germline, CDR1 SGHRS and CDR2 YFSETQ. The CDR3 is CASSWAYEQYF.

The chain's CDR3 is CASSWDRDDEQYF. V is TRBV7-3 and J is TRBJ2-7; TCRdb proposes TRBD1, but this gene call is untestable without DNA. CDR3 length equals 13 residues. Germline V gene data show CDR1 as SGHTA and CDR2 as FQGTGA.

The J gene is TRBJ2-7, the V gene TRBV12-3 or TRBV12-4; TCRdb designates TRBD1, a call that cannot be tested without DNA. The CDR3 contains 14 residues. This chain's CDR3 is CASSSGQGVYEQYF.